The 26 T cell receptor beta chains in this list originate from one sample, sequenced in a study of blood T cell repertoires in COVID-19. The repertoire was sequenced with immunoSEQ multiplex PCR; TCRdb's copy has only in-frame clones and lacks some. The repertoire has about 360,000 clones, roughly 86% of them found once; the top ten carry around 2.1%. The sequenced material came from PBMCs or T cells enriched from blood (not recorded which). Source of these receptors: a woman aged 40 to 50 with acute COVID-19.

J is TRBJ2-7 and V is TRBV11-2; 7 nucleotides line up with TRBD1. Per the germline V gene, CDR1 is SGHAT and CDR2 is FQNNGV. The length of the CDR3 is 14 residues. V lost 2 bases to trimming and J lost 5 bases; unmatched junction nucleotides: 6. Here the CDR3 DNA reads TGTGCCAGCAGCTTAATCCCCAGGGGGAACGAGCAGTACTTC. It yields the protein CASSLIPRGNEQYF.

The rearrangement joins TRBV5-6 to TRBJ2-2; TRBD2 aligns across 8 bases. The germline gives CDR1 SGHDT, CDR2 YYEEEE. V dropped 3 bases and J dropped 5; count of bases not matched to a gene: 12. The CDR3 consists of 17 residues. The CDR3 loop reads CASSYPSGLGTTGELFF. The CDR3 nucleotides are TGTGCCAGCAGCTACCCCTCGGGACTAGGAACAACCGGGGAGCTGTTTTTT. The full variable domain, in which reference TRBV5-6 and TRBJ2-2 provide the parts outside the CDR3, is DAGVTQSPTHLIKTRGQQVTLRCSPKSGHDTVSWYQQALGQGPQFIFQYYEEEERQRGNFPDRFSGHQFPNYSSELNVNALLLGDSALYLCASSYPSGLGTTGELFFGEGSRLTVL.

The genes are TRBV29-1 and TRBJ1-5, with TRBD1 matching 7 bases. The germline V gene has CDR1 SQVTM and CDR2 ANQGSEA. The J segment lost 9 bases and the V segment lost 6 bases, leaving 11 bases of the junction unmatched. The CDR3 covers 13 residues. CDR3 protein: CSVTPGTDSPQHF. In nucleotides, the CDR3 is TGCAGCGTCACCCCCGGGACAGACTCGCCCCAGCATTTT.

The chain uses TRBV14 and TRBJ1-6; D is uncertain. The CDR3 consists of 17 residues. The V end lost 2 bases, the J end lost 3 bases, and 14 bases lay between the germline ends. Germline V gene sequence: CDR1 SGHDN, CDR2 FVKESK. The CDR3 sequence is CASSQKLAVRYNSPLHF. CDR3 DNA: TGTGCCAGCAGCCAAAAGCTCGCGGTTCGCTATAATTCACCCCTCCACTTT.

The chain is built from TRBV2 and TRBJ1-1; the D gene is possibly TRBD1 (6 bases). CDR1 SNHLY and CDR2 FYNNEI come from the germline V gene. This CDR3 comprises 12 residues. V lost 7 bases and J 8 bases, leaving 14 bases between the germline ends. The CDR3 reads CASNEDRAEAFF. In DNA form, the CDR3 reads TGTGCCAGCAACGAGGACAGAGCAGAAGCTTTCTTT. The full variable domain, rest sourced from reference TRBV2 and TRBJ1-1, is EPEVTQTPSHQVTQMGQEVILRCVPISNHLYFYWYRQILGQKVEFLVSFYNNEISEKSEIFDDQFSVERPDGSNFTLKIRSTKLEDSAMYFCASNEDRAEAFFGQGTRLTVV.

The rearrangement links TRBV9 to TRBJ2-1, with TRBD1 as a possible D gene (5 bases). CDR1 is SGDLS, CDR2 YYNGEE, per germline. Trimming pared 0 bases from V and 4 bases from J, leaving 26 bases between. This CDR3 is 20 amino acids long. The CDR3 nucleotides are TGTGCCAGCAGCGTAGAAGGAGTTTGGCAGGGAAGGGGATCATACAATGAGCAGTTCTTC. Protein: CASSVEGVWQGRGSYNEQFF.

The rearrangement links TRBV30 to TRBJ1-5; TRBD1 matches 9 bases. V was pared by 3 bases and J by 7 bases, with 10 bases of the junction left unmatched. This CDR3 region has 15 residues. Germline V gives CDR1 GTSNPN, CDR2 SVGIG (reference sequence). The CDR3 reads CAWSRGTGRSQPQHF. For the CDR3, the DNA is TGTGCCTGGAGCCGCGGGACAGGGAGAAGCCAGCCCCAGCATTTT.

The chain employs TRBV5-1 and TRBJ2-2; 9 bases map to TRBD2. CDR1 SGHRS and CDR2 YFSETQ come from the germline V gene. CDR3 length: 17 amino acids. Unmatched junction bases numbered 9, after V lost 1 base and J lost 5 bases. CDR3 DNA sequence: TGCGCCAGCAGCTTGAGCGGCGGGGGGGCCGGGACCGGGGAGCTGTTTTTT. Encoded protein: CASSLSGGGAGTGELFF.

This chain links TRBV7-9 with TRBJ1-2, with no clear D. The V end was cut by 6 bases, the J end by 4 bases, with 6 bases between. The CDR3 sequence is 11 residues long. In germline, CDR1 is SEHNR, CDR2 FQNEAQ (reference sequence). CDR3 region: CASSQIYGYTF. CDR3 in DNA: TGTGCCAGCAGTCAAATCTATGGCTACACCTTC.

This clone was observed a few times. The chain links TRBV18 to TRBJ1-1; possible D gene TRBD1, 5 bases. The CDR3 is 16 amino acids. Germline loops: CDR1 KGHSH, CDR2 LQKENI. V lost 3 bases, J lost 1 base, and 15 bases lay in between. The CDR3 DNA sequence: TGTGCCAGCTCACCGATTGGTTTAACAGGGAACACTGAAGCTTTCTTT. Amino acid sequence: CASSPIGLTGNTEAFF.

J is TRBJ2-3 and V is TRBV10-3, with TRBD2 as a possible D gene (6 bases). This CDR3 is built from 15 residues. Between the trimmed V and J ends, which lost 4 bases and 2 bases, there was a span of 13 bases. Germline CDR1 ENHRY, CDR2 SYGVKD. CDR3 bases: TGTGCCATCAGTGGTACGGGGGACCCCACAGATACGCAGTATTTT. Protein product: CAISGTGDPTDTQYF.

The chain combines TRBV6-5 with TRBJ1-4; D is uncertain. Trimming removed 11 bases at V and 3 bases at J, with 16 bases between. CDR3 length: 14 amino acids. Germline V gives CDR1 MNHEY, CDR2 SVGAGI. The CDR3 here is CASVNPVANEKLFF. CDR3 sequence (DNA): TGTGCCTCGGTCAACCCCGTGGCTAATGAAAAACTGTTTTTT.

The V and J genes are TRBV2 and TRBJ2-7; 11 nucleotides align to TRBD1. The CDR3 runs 16 residues. Trimming removed 7 bases from V and 2 bases from J; junction bases left unmatched: 10. The V gene's germline CDR1 is SNHLY and CDR2 FYNNEI. DNA for the CDR3: TGTGCCAGCAACAAAGGGACAGGGGGAGGGCCCTACGAGCAGTACTTC. This encodes CASNKGTGGGPYEQYF.

This clone was seen only a few times. CDR3 DNA: TGTGCCAGCAGCTCGATCGCCGGGACAGGGGCTAATAATGAGCAGTTCTTC. Translation: CASSSIAGTGANNEQFF. The rearrangement links TRBV7-9 to TRBJ2-1; 10 bases align to TRBD1. V shed 4 bases, J shed 7 bases, and the junction held 13 bases outside the gene matches. The CDR3 is 17 residues long. CDR1 is SEHNR and CDR2 is FQNEAQ in the germline V gene (reference sequence). The whole variable domain, remainder taken from reference TRBV7-9 and TRBJ2-1, is DTGVSQNPRHKITKRGQNVTFRCDPISEHNRLYWYRQTLGQGPEFLTYFQNEAQLEKSRLLSDRFSAERPKGSFSTLEIQRTEQGDSAMYLCASSSIAGTGANNEQFFGPGTRLTVL.

As to this clone: The sample has other DNA sequences that encode this CDR3 too. The J gene is TRBJ2-2, the V gene TRBV2; TRBD1 agrees at 9 bases. Germline CDR1 reads SNHLY; CDR2 reads FYNNEI. This CDR3 is built from 15 residues. Losses at the gene ends were 2 bases for V and 5 bases for J; bases not matched to a gene: 3. The DNA of the CDR3 is TGTGCCAGCAGTGAACTTGGACAGGGGACCGGGGAGCTGTTTTTT. It encodes CASSELGQGTGELFF.

The V and J genes are TRBV29-1 and TRBJ2-7, with D possibly matching TRBD1 (6 bases). This CDR3 spans 14 amino acids. Germline loops: CDR1 SQVTM, CDR2 ANQGSEA. V dropped 4 bases and J dropped 3 bases, with 16 bases sitting between them. CDR3 bases: TGCAGCGTTGTTGTCTCAGGGGTTGGCTACGAGCAGTACTTC. This translates into CSVVVSGVGYEQYF.

This clone was observed a handful of times. The genes are TRBV6-5 and TRBJ2-3; D remains unclear. The V gene's germline CDR1 is MNHEY and CDR2 SVGAGI. This CDR3 region has 14 residues. With 6 bases removed from V and 0 bases from J, the gap between germline ends came to 10 bases. DNA of the CDR3: TGTGCCAGCAGATACATAGCTAGCACAGATACGCAGTATTTT. Its protein is CASRYIASTDTQYF.

This sequence joins TRBV7-2 and TRBJ2-1; no definite D call. V lost 0 bases, J lost 2 bases, and 5 bases lay in between. The CDR3 spans 14 residues. In germline, CDR1 is SGHTA, CDR2 FQGNSA. Here the CDR3 reads CASSLAAPYNEQFF. In DNA, the CDR3 is TGTGCCAGCAGCTTAGCGGCCCCCTACAATGAGCAGTTCTTC. Full variable domain (rest looked up from reference TRBV7-2 and TRBJ2-1): GAGVSQSPSNKVTEKGKDVELRCDPISGHTALYWYRQSLGQGLEFLIYFQGNSAPDKSGLPSDRFSAERTGGSVSTLTIQRTQQEDSAVYLCASSLAAPYNEQFFGPGTRLTVL.

This rearrangement joins TRBV29-1 to TRBJ2-5, with TRBD1 matching 8 bases. Trimming at V came to 4 bases and at J to 7 bases, leaving 8 bases not matched to a gene. This CDR3 is built from 13 residues. The germline V gene has CDR1 SQVTM and CDR2 ANQGSEA. In DNA form, the CDR3 reads TGCAGCGTTGGGGGACAGGACCTAGGGACCCAGTACTTC. This encodes CSVGGQDLGTQYF.

The chain has TRBV7-9 and TRBJ2-4, with D possibly matching TRBD1 (6 bases). The CDR3 length is 17 residues. V lost 1 base to trimming and J lost 1 base, with 14 bases between them. From germline, CDR1 is SEHNR and CDR2 FQNEAQ (reference sequence). The CDR3 is CASSLVSSGQAKNIQYF. The CDR3 nucleotides read TGTGCCAGCAGCTTAGTCAGTTCTGGACAGGCCAAAAACATTCAGTACTTC. Drawing the rest from reference TRBV7-9 and TRBJ2-4, the complete variable domain is DTGVSQNPRHKITKRGQNVTFRCDPISEHNRLYWYRQTLGQGPEFLTYFQNEAQLEKSRLLSDRFSAERPKGSFSTLEIQRTEQGDSAMYLCASSLVSSGQAKNIQYFGAGTRLSVL.

This chain joins TRBV3-1 (or the pseudogene TRBV3-2) and TRBJ1-4; 9 nucleotides align to TRBD1. This CDR3 region has 15 residues. V shed 4 bases, J shed 5 bases, and the junction held 5 bases outside the gene matches. Germline V CDR1 and CDR2: LGHDT, YNNKEL (reference sequence). CDR3 bases: TGTGCCAGCAGCCGTTGGACAGGGGAAAATGAAAAACTGTTTTTT. It encodes CASSRWTGENEKLFF.

V and J are TRBV7-8 and TRBJ2-3, with 8 bases lining up with TRBD2. Unmatched junction bases numbered 7, after V lost 0 bases and J lost 5 bases. The germline V gene has CDR1 SGHVS and CDR2 FQNEAQ. The CDR3 runs 16 residues. The CDR3: CASSLAPSGGLDTQYF. The CDR3, as DNA: TGTGCCAGCAGCTTAGCTCCCAGCGGGGGATTAGATACGCAGTATTTT.

The rearrangement links TRBV5-1 to TRBJ2-2, with 9 bases lining up with TRBD1. The CDR3 has 15 amino acids. After removal of 3 bases from V and 6 bases from J, the junction contained 6 bases not matched to a gene. Germline V gene data show CDR1 as SGHRS and CDR2 as YFSETQ. The CDR3 DNA reads as TGCGCCAGCAGCTATACAGGGGGCCTGGCCGGGGAGCTGTTTTTT. Translation: CASSYTGGLAGELFF.

This clone was counted once. V and J are TRBV7-2 and TRBJ2-3, with a possible D match to TRBD1 (6 bases). Trimming took off 2 bases at V and 5 bases at J, with 8 bases between the two ends. The germline gives CDR1 SGHTA, CDR2 FQGNSA. The CDR3 loop spans 13 amino acids. The CDR3 here is CASSLKGGDTQYF. The DNA for the CDR3 is TGTGCCAGCAGCTTAAAAGGGGGAGATACGCAGTATTTT.

This clone came up a few times. The chain links TRBV29-1 to TRBJ1-3, with D maybe TRBD1 (5 bases). Germline V gene data show CDR1 as SQVTM and CDR2 as ANQGSEA. The CDR3 contains 12 residues. The V end lost 4 bases, the J end lost 4 bases, and 8 bases lay between the germline ends. In nucleotides, the CDR3 is TGCAGCGTTGGACAGCTAGGAAACACCATATATTTT. It specifies CSVGQLGNTIYF.

A note on this clone: Mismatch with germline at one junction end may stem from a read error. The chain uses TRBV5-4 and TRBJ1-2, with D perhaps matching TRBD1 (5 bases). The CDR3 is 13 residues long. The germline V gene encodes CDR1 SGHNT and CDR2 YYREEE (reference sequence). In DNA form, the CDR3 reads TGTGCCAGCAGCTTGCAGGGAAAGTATGTCTACACCTTC. This codes for CASSLQGKYVYTF.